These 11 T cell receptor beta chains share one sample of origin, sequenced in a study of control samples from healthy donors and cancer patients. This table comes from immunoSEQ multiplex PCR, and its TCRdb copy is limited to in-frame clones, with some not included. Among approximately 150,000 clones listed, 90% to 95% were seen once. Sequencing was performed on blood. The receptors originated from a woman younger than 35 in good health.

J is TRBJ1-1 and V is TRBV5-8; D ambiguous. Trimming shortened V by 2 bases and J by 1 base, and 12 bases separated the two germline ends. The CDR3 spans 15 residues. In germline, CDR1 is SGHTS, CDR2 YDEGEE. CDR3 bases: TGTGCCAGCAGCTTTTTCGGCTTGGGGAACACTGAAGCTTTCTTT. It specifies CASSFFGLGNTEAFF.

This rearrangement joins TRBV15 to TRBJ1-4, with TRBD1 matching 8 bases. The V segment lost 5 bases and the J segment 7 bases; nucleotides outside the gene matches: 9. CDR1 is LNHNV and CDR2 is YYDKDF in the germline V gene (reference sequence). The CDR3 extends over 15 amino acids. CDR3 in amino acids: CATSHTRGRGEKLFF. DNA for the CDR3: TGTGCCACCAGCCACACCAGGGGGCGCGGTGAAAAACTGTTTTTT. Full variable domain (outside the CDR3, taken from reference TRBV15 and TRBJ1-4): DAMVIQNPRYQVTQFGKPVTLSCSQTLNHNVMYWYQQKSSQAPKLLFHYYDKDFNNEADTPDNFQSRRPNTSFCFLDIRSPGLGDTAMYLCATSHTRGRGEKLFFGSGTQLSVL.

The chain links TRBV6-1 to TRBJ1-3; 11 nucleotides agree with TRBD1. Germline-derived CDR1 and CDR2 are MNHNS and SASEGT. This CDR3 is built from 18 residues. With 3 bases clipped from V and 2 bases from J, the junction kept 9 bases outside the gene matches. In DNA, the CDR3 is TGTGCCAGCAGTGAGAGACCGGGACAGGGGGTGACTGGAAACACCATATATTTT. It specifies CASSERPGQGVTGNTIYF.

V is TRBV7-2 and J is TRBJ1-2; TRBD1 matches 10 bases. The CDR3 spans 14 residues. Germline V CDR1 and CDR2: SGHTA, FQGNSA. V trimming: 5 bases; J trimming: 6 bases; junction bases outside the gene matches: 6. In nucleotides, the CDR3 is TGTGCCAGCAGCACGACAGGGGGCACTGATGGCTACACCTTC. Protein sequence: CASSTTGGTDGYTF.

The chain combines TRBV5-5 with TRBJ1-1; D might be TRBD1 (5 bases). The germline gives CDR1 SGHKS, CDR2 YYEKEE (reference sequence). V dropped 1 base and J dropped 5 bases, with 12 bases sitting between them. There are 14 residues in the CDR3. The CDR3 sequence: CASSLYGTGTEAFF. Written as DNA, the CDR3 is TGTGCCAGCAGCTTGTACGGGACTGGAACTGAAGCTTTCTTT.

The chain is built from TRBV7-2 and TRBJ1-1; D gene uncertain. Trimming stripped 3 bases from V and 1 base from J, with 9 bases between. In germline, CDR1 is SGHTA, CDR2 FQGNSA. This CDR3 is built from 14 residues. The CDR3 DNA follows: TGTGCCAGCAGCTTCCGTCGACAGAACACTGAAGCTTTCTTT. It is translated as CASSFRRQNTEAFF.

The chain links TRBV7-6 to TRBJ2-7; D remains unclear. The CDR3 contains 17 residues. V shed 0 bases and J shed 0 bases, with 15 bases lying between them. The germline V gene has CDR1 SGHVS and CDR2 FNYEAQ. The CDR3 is CASSLAGWTHPSYEQYF. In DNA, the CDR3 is TGTGCCAGCAGCTTAGCCGGTTGGACCCACCCCTCCTACGAGCAGTACTTC.

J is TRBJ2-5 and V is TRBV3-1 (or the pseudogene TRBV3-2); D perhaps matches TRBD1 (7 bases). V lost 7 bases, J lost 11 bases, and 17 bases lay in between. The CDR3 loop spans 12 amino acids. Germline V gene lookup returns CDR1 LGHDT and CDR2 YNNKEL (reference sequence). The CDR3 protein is CASNPPGGQQYF. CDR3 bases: TGTGCCAGCAACCCCCCCGGGGGACAGCAGTACTTC.

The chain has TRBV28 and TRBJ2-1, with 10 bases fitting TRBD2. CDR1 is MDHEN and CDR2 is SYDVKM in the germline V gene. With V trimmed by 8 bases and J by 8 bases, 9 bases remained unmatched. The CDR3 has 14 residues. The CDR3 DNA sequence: TGTGCCAGCTTATCCCTAGCGGGAGACGATGAGCAGTTCTTC. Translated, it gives CASLSLAGDDEQFF.

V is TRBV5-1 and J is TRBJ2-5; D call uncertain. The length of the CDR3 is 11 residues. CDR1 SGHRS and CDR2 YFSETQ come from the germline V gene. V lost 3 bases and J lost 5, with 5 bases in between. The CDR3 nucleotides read TGCGCCAGCAGCTCAAGGGAGACCCAGTACTTC. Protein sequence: CASSSRETQYF. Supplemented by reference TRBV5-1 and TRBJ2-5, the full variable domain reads KAGVTQTPRYLIKTRGQQVTLSCSPISGHRSVSWYQQTPGQGLQFLFEYFSETQRNKGNFPGRFSGRQFSNSRSEMNVSTLELGDSALYLCASSSRETQYFGPGTRLLVL.

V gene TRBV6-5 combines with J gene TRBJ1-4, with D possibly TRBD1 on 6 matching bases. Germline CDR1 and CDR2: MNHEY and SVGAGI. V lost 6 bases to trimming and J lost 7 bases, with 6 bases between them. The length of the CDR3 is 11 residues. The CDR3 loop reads CASSRGEKLFF. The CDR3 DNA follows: TGTGCCAGCAGCAGGGGTGAAAAACTGTTTTTT.